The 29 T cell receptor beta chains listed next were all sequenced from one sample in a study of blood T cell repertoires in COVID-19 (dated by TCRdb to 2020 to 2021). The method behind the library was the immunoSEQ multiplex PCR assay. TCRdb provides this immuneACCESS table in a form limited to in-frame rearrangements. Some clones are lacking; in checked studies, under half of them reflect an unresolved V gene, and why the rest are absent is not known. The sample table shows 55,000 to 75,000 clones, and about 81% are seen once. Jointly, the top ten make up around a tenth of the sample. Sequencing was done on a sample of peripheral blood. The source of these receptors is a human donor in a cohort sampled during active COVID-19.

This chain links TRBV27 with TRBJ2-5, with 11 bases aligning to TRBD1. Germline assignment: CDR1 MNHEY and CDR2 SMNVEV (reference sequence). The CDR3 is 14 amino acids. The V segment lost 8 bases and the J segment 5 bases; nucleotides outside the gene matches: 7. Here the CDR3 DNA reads TGTGCCAGCTCCGGACAGGGGGCAGAGGAGACCCAGTACTTC. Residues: CASSGQGAEETQYF.

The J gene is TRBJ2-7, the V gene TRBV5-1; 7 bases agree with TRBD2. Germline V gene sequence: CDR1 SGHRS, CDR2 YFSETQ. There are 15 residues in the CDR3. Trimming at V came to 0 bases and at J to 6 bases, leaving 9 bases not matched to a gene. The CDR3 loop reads CASSLGLAGGGEQYF. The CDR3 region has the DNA TGCGCCAGCAGCTTGGGGTTAGCGGGTGGTGGCGAGCAGTACTTC.

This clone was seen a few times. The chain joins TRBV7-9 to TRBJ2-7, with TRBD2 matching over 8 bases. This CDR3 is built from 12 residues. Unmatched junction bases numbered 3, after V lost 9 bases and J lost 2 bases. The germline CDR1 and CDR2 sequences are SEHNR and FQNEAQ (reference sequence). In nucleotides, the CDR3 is TGTGCCAGTGCCGGGAGGGCCTACGAGCAGTACTTC. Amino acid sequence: CASAGRAYEQYF.

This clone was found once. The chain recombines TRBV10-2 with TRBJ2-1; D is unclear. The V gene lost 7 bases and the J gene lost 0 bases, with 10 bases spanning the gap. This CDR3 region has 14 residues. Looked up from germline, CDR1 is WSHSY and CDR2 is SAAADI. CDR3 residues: CASMTLSSYNEQFF. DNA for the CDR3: TGCGCCAGCATGACACTTAGCTCCTACAATGAGCAGTTCTTC.

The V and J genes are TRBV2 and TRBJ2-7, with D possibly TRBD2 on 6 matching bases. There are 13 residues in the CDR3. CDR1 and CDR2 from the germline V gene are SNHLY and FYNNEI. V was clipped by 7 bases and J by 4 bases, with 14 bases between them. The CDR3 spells CASNRGSTYEQYF. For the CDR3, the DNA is TGTGCCAGCAATCGGGGGAGCACGTACGAGCAGTACTTC. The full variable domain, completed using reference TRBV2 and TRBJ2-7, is EPEVTQTPSHQVTQMGQEVILRCVPISNHLYFYWYRQILGQKVEFLVSFYNNEISEKSEIFDDQFSVERPDGSNFTLKIRSTKLEDSAMYFCASNRGSTYEQYFGPGTRLTVT.

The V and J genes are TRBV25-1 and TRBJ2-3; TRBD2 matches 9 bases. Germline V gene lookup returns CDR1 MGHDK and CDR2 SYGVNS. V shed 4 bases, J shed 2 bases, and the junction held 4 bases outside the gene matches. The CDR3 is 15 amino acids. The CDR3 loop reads CASSGPGLATDTQYF. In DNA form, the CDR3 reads TGTGCCAGCAGTGGGCCGGGACTAGCCACAGATACGCAGTATTTT. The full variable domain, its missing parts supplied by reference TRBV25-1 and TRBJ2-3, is EADIYQTPRYLVIGTGKKITLECSQTMGHDKMYWYQQDPGMELHLIHYSYGVNSTEKGDLSSESTVSRIRTEHFPLTLESARPSHTSQYLCASSGPGLATDTQYFGPGTRLTVL.

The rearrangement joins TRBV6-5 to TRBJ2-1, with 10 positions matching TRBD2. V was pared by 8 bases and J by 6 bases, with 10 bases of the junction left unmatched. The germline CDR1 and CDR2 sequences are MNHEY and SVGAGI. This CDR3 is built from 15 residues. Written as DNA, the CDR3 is TGTGCCAGCGGGTCCGCTAGCGGGAGTATCAATGAGCAGTTCTTC. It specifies CASGSASGSINEQFF.

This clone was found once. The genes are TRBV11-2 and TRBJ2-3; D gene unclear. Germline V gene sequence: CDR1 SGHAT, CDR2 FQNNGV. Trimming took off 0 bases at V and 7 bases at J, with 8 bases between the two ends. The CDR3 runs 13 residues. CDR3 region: CASSLENSNTQYF. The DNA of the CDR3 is TGTGCCAGCAGCTTAGAAAACTCAAATACGCAGTATTTT.

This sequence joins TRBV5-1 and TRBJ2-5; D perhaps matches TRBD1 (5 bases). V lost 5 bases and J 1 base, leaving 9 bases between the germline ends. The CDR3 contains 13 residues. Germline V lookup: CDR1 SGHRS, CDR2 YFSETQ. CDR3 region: CASRPDIQETQYF. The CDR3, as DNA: TGCGCCAGCAGGCCGGACATCCAAGAGACCCAGTACTTC.

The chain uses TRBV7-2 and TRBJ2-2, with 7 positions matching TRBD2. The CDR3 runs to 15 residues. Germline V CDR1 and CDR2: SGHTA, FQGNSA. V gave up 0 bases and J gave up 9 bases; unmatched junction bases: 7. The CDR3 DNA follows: TGTGCCAGCAGCTTAGCAACTAGCGAATTACGGGAGCTGTTTTTT. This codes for CASSLATSELRELFF.

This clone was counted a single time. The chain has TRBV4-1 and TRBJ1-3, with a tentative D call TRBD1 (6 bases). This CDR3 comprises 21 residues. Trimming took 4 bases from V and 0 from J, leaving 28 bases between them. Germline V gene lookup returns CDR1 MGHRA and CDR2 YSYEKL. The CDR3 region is CASSLFYGGGRAVRSGNTIYF. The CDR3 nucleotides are TGCGCCAGCAGCCTCTTCTATGGCGGGGGCCGGGCGGTCCGCTCTGGAAACACCATATATTTT.

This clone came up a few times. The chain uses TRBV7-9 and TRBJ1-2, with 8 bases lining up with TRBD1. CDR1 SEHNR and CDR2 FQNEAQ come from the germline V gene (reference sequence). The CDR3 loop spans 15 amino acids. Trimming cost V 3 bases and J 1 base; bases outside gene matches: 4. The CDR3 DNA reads TGTGCCAGCAGCTTTGGACAGGGACTTAACTATGGCTACACCTTC. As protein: CASSFGQGLNYGYTF.

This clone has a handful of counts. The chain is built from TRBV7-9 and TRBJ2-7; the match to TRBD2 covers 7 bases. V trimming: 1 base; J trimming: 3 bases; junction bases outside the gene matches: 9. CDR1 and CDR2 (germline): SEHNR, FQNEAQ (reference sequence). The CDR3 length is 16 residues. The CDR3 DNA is TGTGCCAGCAGCTTAGGCGGAGCGGGAAGCCTCTACGAGCAGTACTTC. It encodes CASSLGGAGSLYEQYF. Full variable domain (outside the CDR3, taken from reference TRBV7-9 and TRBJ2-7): DTGVSQNPRHKITKRGQNVTFRCDPISEHNRLYWYRQTLGQGPEFLTYFQNEAQLEKSRLLSDRFSAERPKGSFSTLEIQRTEQGDSAMYLCASSLGGAGSLYEQYFGPGTRLTVT.

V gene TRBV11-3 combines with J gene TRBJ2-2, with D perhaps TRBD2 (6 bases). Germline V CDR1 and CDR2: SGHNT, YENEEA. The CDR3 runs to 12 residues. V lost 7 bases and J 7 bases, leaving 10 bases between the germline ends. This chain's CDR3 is CASTYGGGELFF. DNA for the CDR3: TGTGCCAGCACCTACGGGGGCGGGGAGCTGTTTTTT.

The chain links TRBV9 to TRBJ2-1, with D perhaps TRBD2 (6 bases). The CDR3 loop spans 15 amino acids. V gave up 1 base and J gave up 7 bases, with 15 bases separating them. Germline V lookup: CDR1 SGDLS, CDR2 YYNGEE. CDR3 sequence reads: CASSVRLGGYNEQFF. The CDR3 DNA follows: TGTGCCAGCAGCGTACGCCTTGGGGGGTATAATGAGCAGTTCTTC.

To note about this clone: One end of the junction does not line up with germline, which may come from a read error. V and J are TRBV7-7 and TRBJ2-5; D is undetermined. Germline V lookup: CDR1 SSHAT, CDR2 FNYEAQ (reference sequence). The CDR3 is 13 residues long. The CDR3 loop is CASSLRSQETQYF. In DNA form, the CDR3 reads TGTGCTAGCAGCTTAAGGAGCCAAGAGACCCAGTACTTC.

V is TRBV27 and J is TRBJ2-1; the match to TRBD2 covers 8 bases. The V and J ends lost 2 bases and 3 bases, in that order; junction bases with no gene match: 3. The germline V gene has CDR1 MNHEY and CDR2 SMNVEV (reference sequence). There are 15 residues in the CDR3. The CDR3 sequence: CASSLRTSFYNEQFF. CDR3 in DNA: TGTGCCAGCAGTTTAAGGACTAGCTTCTACAATGAGCAGTTCTTC.

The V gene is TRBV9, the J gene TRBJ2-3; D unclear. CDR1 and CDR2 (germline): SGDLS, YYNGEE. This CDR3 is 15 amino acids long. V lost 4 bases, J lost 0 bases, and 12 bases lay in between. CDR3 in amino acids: CASSLLPRSTDTQYF. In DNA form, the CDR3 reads TGTGCCAGCAGCCTACTCCCCAGGAGCACAGATACGCAGTATTTT.

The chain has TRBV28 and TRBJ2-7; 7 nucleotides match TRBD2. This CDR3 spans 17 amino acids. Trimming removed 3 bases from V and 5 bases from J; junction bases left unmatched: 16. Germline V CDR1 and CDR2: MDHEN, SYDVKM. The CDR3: CASSFGGPGLITNEQYF. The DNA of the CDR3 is TGTGCCAGCAGTTTCGGCGGTCCGGGACTAATAACTAACGAGCAGTACTTC.

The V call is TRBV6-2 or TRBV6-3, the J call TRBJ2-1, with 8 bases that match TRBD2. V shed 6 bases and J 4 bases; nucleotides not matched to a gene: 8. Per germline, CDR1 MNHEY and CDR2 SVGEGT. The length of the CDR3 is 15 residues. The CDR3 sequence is CASSNPSGSYNEQFF. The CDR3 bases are TGTGCCAGCAGCAATCCTAGCGGGTCGTACAATGAGCAGTTCTTC.

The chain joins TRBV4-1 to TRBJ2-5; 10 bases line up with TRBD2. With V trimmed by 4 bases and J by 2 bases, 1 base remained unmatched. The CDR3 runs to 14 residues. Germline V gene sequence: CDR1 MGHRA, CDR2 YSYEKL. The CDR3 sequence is CASSRLAGQETQYF. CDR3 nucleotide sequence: TGCGCCAGCAGCCGACTAGCGGGTCAAGAGACCCAGTACTTC.

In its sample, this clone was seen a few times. This CDR3 is CASSLGGWESGSLYEQYF. The CDR3 coding sequence is TGCGCCAGCAGCTTGGGAGGCTGGGAAAGCGGGAGTCTCTACGAGCAGTACTTC. The rearrangement links TRBV5-1 to TRBJ2-7; 8 bases match TRBD2. This CDR3 is 18 amino acids long. Unmatched junction bases numbered 14, after V lost 0 bases and J lost 3 bases. Germline values: CDR1 SGHRS, CDR2 YFSETQ.

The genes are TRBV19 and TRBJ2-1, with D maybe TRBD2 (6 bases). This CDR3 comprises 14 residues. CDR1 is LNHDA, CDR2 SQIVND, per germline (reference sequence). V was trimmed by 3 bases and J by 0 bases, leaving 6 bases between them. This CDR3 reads CASSMGGSYNEQFF. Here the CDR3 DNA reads TGTGCCAGTAGTATGGGGGGCTCCTACAATGAGCAGTTCTTC.

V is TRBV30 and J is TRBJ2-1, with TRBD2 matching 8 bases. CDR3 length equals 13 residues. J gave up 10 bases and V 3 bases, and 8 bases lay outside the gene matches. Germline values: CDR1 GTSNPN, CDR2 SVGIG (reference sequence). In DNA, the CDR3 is TGTGCCTGGAGCCAAAGCGGGGGCAAGGAGCAGTTCTTC. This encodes CAWSQSGGKEQFF.

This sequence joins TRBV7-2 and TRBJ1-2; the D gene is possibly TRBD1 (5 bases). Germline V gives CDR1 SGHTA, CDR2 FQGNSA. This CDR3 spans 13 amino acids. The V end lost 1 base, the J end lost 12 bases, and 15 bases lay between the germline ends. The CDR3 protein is CASSLVGGWGDTF. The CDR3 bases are TGTGCCAGCAGCTTAGTTGGAGGTTGGGGGGACACCTTC.

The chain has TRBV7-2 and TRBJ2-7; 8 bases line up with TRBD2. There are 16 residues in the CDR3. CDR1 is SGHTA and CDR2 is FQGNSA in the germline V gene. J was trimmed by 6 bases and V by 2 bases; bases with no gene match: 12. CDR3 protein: CASSLKTAGDRVEQYF. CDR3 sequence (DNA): TGTGCCAGCAGCTTAAAAACAGCGGGAGATCGGGTCGAGCAGTACTTC.

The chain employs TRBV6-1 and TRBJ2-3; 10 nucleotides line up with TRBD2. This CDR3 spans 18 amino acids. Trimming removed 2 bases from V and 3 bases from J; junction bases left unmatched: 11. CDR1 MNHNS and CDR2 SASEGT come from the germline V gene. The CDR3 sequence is CASSEPAGGPWSTDTQYF. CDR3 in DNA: TGTGCCAGCAGTGAACCAGCGGGAGGGCCCTGGTCAACAGATACGCAGTATTTT.

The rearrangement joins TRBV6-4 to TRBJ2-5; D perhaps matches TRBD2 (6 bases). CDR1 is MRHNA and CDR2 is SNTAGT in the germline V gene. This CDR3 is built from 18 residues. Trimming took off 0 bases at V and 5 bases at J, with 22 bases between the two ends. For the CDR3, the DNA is TGTGCCAGCAGTGACTCGATTACTAGCTACCCAAAGTTGGAGACCCAGTACTTC. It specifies CASSDSITSYPKLETQYF.

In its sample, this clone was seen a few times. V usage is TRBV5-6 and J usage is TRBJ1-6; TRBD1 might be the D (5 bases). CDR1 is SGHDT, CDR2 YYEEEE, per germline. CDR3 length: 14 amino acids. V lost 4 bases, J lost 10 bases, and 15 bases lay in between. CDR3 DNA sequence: TGTGCCAGCAGCCTGGGGGGGGATCAATCACCCCTCCACTTT. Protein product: CASSLGGDQSPLHF.